This is a list of T cell receptor beta chains from one sample in a study of blood T cell repertoires in COVID-19. Assay: immunoSEQ multiplex PCR; the TCRdb copy retains only in-frame clones and omits some. Altogether over 250,000 clones are present, 85% to 90% being singletons, with the ten largest covering around 2%. The sample was PBMCs or T cells enriched from blood (not recorded which). Receptor source: a woman in her sixties in a cohort exposed to, infected with or recovered from COVID-19 (not recorded which). Each CDR3 is given with its conserved first and last residue. The D gene is left open where the match is weak. The size entry is marked missing in some rows and otherwise reads once, few, many or a size class.

CDR3nt: TGTGCCAGCAGTGACAGCCGGGAGTCTCCGGGGTGGACCGGGGAGCTGTTTTTT
CDR3aa: CASSDSRESPGWTGELFF
d_gene: -
j_gene: TRBJ2-2
v_gene: TRBV6-4
abundance: -

CDR3nt: TGTGCCAGCAGCCTGACAGGGGTCGAGCAGTACTTC
CDR3aa: CASSLTGVEQYF
d_gene: TRBD1
j_gene: TRBJ2-7
v_gene: TRBV6-5
abundance: -

CDR3nt: TGCGCCAGCAGCCCCCCAGCGGGAGTCCTTCATAACACCGGGGAGCTGTTTTTT
CDR3aa: CASSPPAGVLHNTGELFF
d_gene: TRBD2
j_gene: TRBJ2-2
v_gene: TRBV4-1
abundance: -

CDR3nt: TGTGCCAGCTCACCAGAAGCGGGCCTCTATGGCTACACCTTC
CDR3aa: CASSPEAGLYGYTF
d_gene: -
j_gene: TRBJ1-2
v_gene: TRBV18
abundance: -

CDR3nt: TGTGCCAGCAGCTCCGACGGAGCCACAGATACGCAGTATTTT
CDR3aa: CASSSDGATDTQYF
d_gene: -
j_gene: TRBJ2-3
v_gene: TRBV7-3
abundance: -

CDR3nt: TGTGCCAGCAGCTTAGAAGGCGGGGCGAACACCGGGGAGCTGTTTTTT
CDR3aa: CASSLEGGANTGELFF
d_gene: -
j_gene: TRBJ2-2
v_gene: TRBV7-2
abundance: -

CDR3nt: TGTGCCAGCAGCCCCGGTTCTGGGGCCAACGTCCTGACTTTC
CDR3aa: CASSPGSGANVLTF
d_gene: -
j_gene: TRBJ2-6
v_gene: TRBV11-3
abundance: -

CDR3nt: TGTGCCAGCAGTTACTCGCGAACCTACAATGAGCAGTTCTTC
CDR3aa: CASSYSRTYNEQFF
d_gene: -
j_gene: TRBJ2-1
v_gene: TRBV6-5
abundance: -

CDR3nt: TGTGCCAGCAGTGCCGACAGAAACACCGGGGAGCTGTTTTTT
CDR3aa: CASSADRNTGELFF
d_gene: -
j_gene: TRBJ2-2
v_gene: TRBV25-1
abundance: -

CDR3nt: TGTGCCAGCAGCCGAGGAACTTATAATTCACCCCTCCACTTT
CDR3aa: CASSRGTYNSPLHF
d_gene: -
j_gene: TRBJ1-6
v_gene: TRBV3-1/TRBV3-2
abundance: -

CDR3nt: TGTGCCAGCAGCTTAGGGGTCACAGGGGGTAGCACAGATACGCAGTATTTT
CDR3aa: CASSLGVTGGSTDTQYF
d_gene: TRBD1
j_gene: TRBJ2-3
v_gene: TRBV7-3
abundance: -

CDR3nt: TGCAGTGCTAGTGGCCCCTCACAGGGCACTAATCAGCCCCAGCATTTT
CDR3aa: CSASGPSQGTNQPQHF
d_gene: -
j_gene: TRBJ1-5
v_gene: TRBV20-1
abundance: -

CDR3nt: TGTGCCAGCAGCTTGAACGGAGACGGCTACACCTTC
CDR3aa: CASSLNGDGYTF
d_gene: -
j_gene: TRBJ1-2
v_gene: TRBV5-4
abundance: -

CDR3nt: TGTGCCAGCTCACTACCCGCGACTGAAGCTTTCTTT
CDR3aa: CASSLPATEAFF
d_gene: -
j_gene: TRBJ1-1
v_gene: TRBV18
abundance: -

CDR3nt: TGTGCCAGCAGTGTTAGCTTCGGAAATGGCTACACCTTC
CDR3aa: CASSVSFGNGYTF
d_gene: -
j_gene: TRBJ1-2
v_gene: TRBV2
abundance: -

CDR3nt: TGCGCCAGCAGTGAGAGGGGGAGCTATGGCTACACCTTC
CDR3aa: CASSERGSYGYTF
d_gene: -
j_gene: TRBJ1-2
v_gene: TRBV10-2
abundance: -

CDR3nt: TGTGCCAGTATTGGACATACCTCCTACGAGCAGTACTTC
CDR3aa: CASIGHTSYEQYF
d_gene: -
j_gene: TRBJ2-7
v_gene: TRBV19
abundance: once

CDR3nt: TGTGCCACCAGTGAATCTCGACTCAGAAACACCGGGGAGCTGTTTTTT
CDR3aa: CATSESRLRNTGELFF
d_gene: -
j_gene: TRBJ2-2
v_gene: TRBV24-1
abundance: -

CDR3nt: TGCGCCAGCAGGCAGGGGAACAATGAGCAGTTCTTC
CDR3aa: CASRQGNNEQFF
d_gene: -
j_gene: TRBJ2-1
v_gene: TRBV5-1
abundance: -

CDR3nt: TGTGCCAGCAGTTTAGACGGACTAGGGCCAGATACGCAGTATTTT
CDR3aa: CASSLDGLGPDTQYF
d_gene: TRBD2
j_gene: TRBJ2-3
v_gene: TRBV7-8
abundance: once

CDR3nt: TGTGCCAGCAGTTTAGTGGGGCGCGGCTCCTACGAGCAGTACTTC
CDR3aa: CASSLVGRGSYEQYF
d_gene: -
j_gene: TRBJ2-7
v_gene: TRBV28
abundance: -

CDR3nt: TGTGCCTGGAGTGTCCAGTCAGATACGCAGTATTTT
CDR3aa: CAWSVQSDTQYF
d_gene: -
j_gene: TRBJ2-3
v_gene: TRBV30
abundance: -

CDR3nt: TGCGCCAGCAGGTCTGGAGGGACTCGAGGTTACGAGCAGTACTTC
CDR3aa: CASRSGGTRGYEQYF
d_gene: -
j_gene: TRBJ2-7
v_gene: TRBV5-1
abundance: -

CDR3nt: TGTGCCAGCACCGGAGACAGGACAGGGCGGAACACTGAAGCTTTCTTT
CDR3aa: CASTGDRTGRNTEAFF
d_gene: TRBD1
j_gene: TRBJ1-1
v_gene: TRBV7-9
abundance: -

CDR3nt: TGTGCCTGGAGTCGGGTAGCGGGAGAAATGGATACGCAGTATTTT
CDR3aa: CAWSRVAGEMDTQYF
d_gene: TRBD2
j_gene: TRBJ2-3
v_gene: TRBV30
abundance: -

CDR3nt: TGTGCCGCTACTAGCGGGAGCACCGGGGCGATCGGGGAGCTGTTTTTT
CDR3aa: CAATSGSTGAIGELFF
d_gene: TRBD2
j_gene: TRBJ2-2
v_gene: TRBV28
abundance: few

CDR3nt: TGTGCCAGCGGAGGGACTAGCGGCCTACCCCCCGGGGAGCTGTTTTTT
CDR3aa: CASGGTSGLPPGELFF
d_gene: TRBD2
j_gene: TRBJ2-2
v_gene: TRBV27
abundance: -

CDR3nt: TGTGCCAGCAGCGAAACTAGCACAGATACGCAGTATTTT
CDR3aa: CASSETSTDTQYF
d_gene: -
j_gene: TRBJ2-3
v_gene: TRBV7-3
abundance: -

CDR3nt: TGTGCCAGCAGCGACGCATGGACTAGCGGTTACAATGAGCAGTTCTTC
CDR3aa: CASSDAWTSGYNEQFF
d_gene: TRBD2
j_gene: TRBJ2-1
v_gene: TRBV7-9
abundance: -

CDR3nt: TGTGCCAGCTCCCCGGGACAGGGCCCTGAAAAACTGTTTTTT
CDR3aa: CASSPGQGPEKLFF
d_gene: TRBD1
j_gene: TRBJ1-4
v_gene: TRBV18
abundance: -

CDR3nt: TGTGCCAGCAGTGCCTGGGGGGGTAACACTGAAGCTTTCTTT
CDR3aa: CASSAWGGNTEAFF
d_gene: -
j_gene: TRBJ1-1
v_gene: TRBV6-4
abundance: -

CDR3nt: TGTGCGGACAGGGTCCAAGAGACCCAGTACTTC
CDR3aa: CADRVQETQYF
d_gene: TRBD1
j_gene: TRBJ2-5
v_gene: TRBV19
abundance: -

CDR3nt: TGTGCCACCAGTCGCCGGCTAGCGGGATCAAGCTCCTACAATGAGCAGTTCTTC
CDR3aa: CATSRRLAGSSSYNEQFF
d_gene: TRBD2
j_gene: TRBJ2-1
v_gene: TRBV24-1
abundance: few

CDR3nt: TGTGCCAGCAGTTTTGCGGGCGTGGACACCGGGGAGCTGTTTTTT
CDR3aa: CASSFAGVDTGELFF
d_gene: -
j_gene: TRBJ2-2
v_gene: TRBV28
abundance: once

CDR3nt: TGTGCCACCAGCACAACAACCGGGACTAGCGGGAGAGATACGCAGTATTTT
CDR3aa: CATSTTTGTSGRDTQYF
d_gene: TRBD2
j_gene: TRBJ2-3
v_gene: TRBV15
abundance: -